This T cell receptor (beta chain) comes out of a study of monozygotic twins with inflammatory bowel disease. Each CDR3 protein gets one entry in TCRdb, which reprocessed the 5' RACE reads and gives no DNA. The sample table sets out about 380,000 distinct CDR3 sequences. Germline CDR1 SGHDT, CDR2 YYEEEE. The CDR3 sequence is 15 residues long. This sequence joins TRBV5-6 and TRBJ2-1; TCRdb designates TRBD1, a call that cannot be tested without DNA. Material: blood. The receptor's source is a human donor with ulcerative colitis or Crohn's disease, or a healthy co-twin of an affected twin (not recorded which). The CDR3 here is CASSLVGGLYNEQFF.